These 16 T cell receptor beta chains originate from one sample sequenced in a study of shared clonotypes between healthy human individuals. Sequenced by immunoSEQ multiplex PCR; TCRdb stores in-frame clones only, minus some. This table has fewer than 1.6 million clones, approximately 98.5% appearing once. Material for sequencing was naive CD4+ T cells sorted from blood. Described subset: CD45RA+ positively selected. These receptor sequences come from a man between 25 and 39 years old in good health.

This clone was detected ten times or more. This rearrangement joins TRBV28 to TRBJ2-7; no firm D call. The CDR3 contains 13 residues. The V end lost 3 bases, the J end lost 6 bases, and 12 bases lay between the germline ends. The germline V gene has CDR1 MDHEN and CDR2 SYDVKM. The CDR3 loop reads CASSLSVLGEQYF. The CDR3 nucleotides read TGTGCCAGCAGTTTGTCGGTTCTCGGCGAGCAGTACTTC.

The chain has TRBV9 and TRBJ2-1, with TRBD2 matching over 8 bases. V lost 5 bases to trimming and J lost 8 bases; unmatched junction nucleotides: 6. The CDR3 has 13 amino acids. Germline V CDR1 and CDR2: SGDLS, YYNGEE. The DNA of the CDR3 is TGTGCCAGCAGGCGGGTCGGGAGGGATGAGCAGTTCTTC. Its translation is CASRRVGRDEQFF.

This rearrangement joins TRBV19 to TRBJ2-7; 12 nucleotides line up with TRBD2. Trimming at V came to 7 bases and at J to 2 bases, leaving 6 bases not matched to a gene. Germline V gene sequence: CDR1 LNHDA, CDR2 SQIVND (reference sequence). The CDR3 extends over 15 amino acids. The CDR3 coding sequence is TGTGCCAGTAAGGGGACTAGCGGGCCCACCTACGAGCAGTACTTC. As protein: CASKGTSGPTYEQYF.

The V and J genes are TRBV5-1 and TRBJ2-1; TRBD2 might be the D (6 bases). The CDR3 has 16 residues. Germline assignment: CDR1 SGHRS and CDR2 YFSETQ. Trimming took off 0 bases at V and 0 bases at J, with 10 bases between the two ends. Here the CDR3 reads CASSLVGGISYNEQFF. The CDR3 bases are TGCGCCAGCAGCTTGGTTGGCGGGATCTCCTACAATGAGCAGTTCTTC.

This clone was picked up one time. The V gene is TRBV25-1, the J gene TRBJ2-5; 9 bases line up with TRBD1. This CDR3 is built from 13 residues. V was pared by 5 bases and J by 4 bases, with 2 bases of the junction left unmatched. Germline V lookup: CDR1 MGHDK, CDR2 SYGVNS. Here the CDR3 reads CASSTGGVETQYF. CDR3 nucleotide sequence: TGTGCCAGCAGTACAGGGGGCGTAGAGACCCAGTACTTC.

The rearrangement links TRBV9 to TRBJ1-2; TRBD1 aligns across 8 bases. The CDR3 loop spans 15 amino acids. Germline CDR1 is SGDLS and CDR2 is YYNGEE. With 0 bases clipped from V and 8 bases from J, the junction kept 9 bases outside the gene matches. CDR3 residues: CASSVGAGGAEGYTF. CDR3 sequence (DNA): TGTGCCAGCAGCGTAGGGGCAGGGGGCGCAGAAGGCTACACCTTC.

The rearrangement joins TRBV19 to TRBJ2-7; weak D call: TRBD1 (6 bases). The CDR3 sequence is 14 residues long. CDR1 is LNHDA and CDR2 is SQIVND in the germline V gene (reference sequence). Trimming left V 5 bases short and J 6 bases short, with 17 bases between. The CDR3 is CASSPATGLIEQYF. Written as DNA, the CDR3 is TGTGCCAGTAGTCCAGCGACAGGTCTTATCGAGCAGTACTTC.

The chain carries TRBV5-4 and TRBJ2-2; no clear D. Germline V gene sequence: CDR1 SGHNT, CDR2 YYREEE (reference sequence). The V end lost 0 bases, the J end lost 5 bases, and 11 bases lay between the germline ends. The CDR3 spans 15 residues. The CDR3 sequence is CASSLAKVGTGELFF. The DNA for the CDR3 is TGTGCCAGCAGCTTGGCCAAGGTGGGGACCGGGGAGCTGTTTTTT.

The chain is built from TRBV10-3 and TRBJ2-7; no reliable D call. CDR3 size: 14 residues. Germline values: CDR1 ENHRY, CDR2 SYGVKD. Trimming pared 5 bases from V and 2 bases from J, leaving 13 bases between. This CDR3 is CAISSRDGAYEQYF. DNA of the CDR3: TGTGCCATCAGTAGCCGAGACGGAGCCTACGAGCAGTACTTC.

The chain couples TRBV6-5 to TRBJ1-1; D gene uncertain. The CDR3 sequence is 14 residues long. V dropped 5 bases and J dropped 1 base, with 11 bases sitting between them. CDR1 and CDR2 from the germline V gene are MNHEY and SVGAGI. The CDR3 region has the DNA TGTGCCAGCAGTCAACCCAGAACGAACACTGAAGCTTTCTTT. Protein sequence: CASSQPRTNTEAFF.

Notes on this clone: One junction end disagrees with the germline gene, perhaps due to a read error. The chain carries TRBV7-9 and TRBJ2-1; 9 nucleotides match TRBD1. Per the germline V gene, CDR1 is SEHNR and CDR2 is FQNEAQ (reference sequence). This CDR3 comprises 17 residues. The CDR3 reads CASILSPGQGRGNEQFF. CDR3 nucleotide sequence: TGTGCCAGCATCTTATCCCCGGGACAGGGTAGAGGAAATGAGCAGTTCTTC.

V gene TRBV11-3 combines with J gene TRBJ2-2; 9 nucleotides agree with TRBD1. Germline values: CDR1 SGHNT, CDR2 YENEEA. Unmatched junction bases numbered 3, after V lost 1 base and J lost 3 bases. This CDR3 is built from 16 residues. The CDR3 loop is CASSLGRDRDTGELFF. DNA for the CDR3: TGTGCCAGCAGCTTAGGGCGGGACAGGGACACCGGGGAGCTGTTTTTT.

The chain carries TRBV27 and TRBJ2-2; no firm D call. This CDR3 is built from 15 residues. With 2 bases removed from V and 2 bases from J, the gap between germline ends came to 9 bases. From germline, CDR1 is MNHEY and CDR2 SMNVEV (reference sequence). CDR3 nucleotide sequence: TGTGCCAGCAGTTTACTCGGATTAAACACCGGGGAGCTGTTTTTT. Translating it yields CASSLLGLNTGELFF.

This chain uses TRBV11-2 with TRBJ1-2, with a weak D call TRBD1 (6 bases). The CDR3 sequence is 16 residues long. The V end lost 1 base, the J end lost 1 base, and 13 bases lay between the germline ends. Germline V gene data show CDR1 as SGHAT and CDR2 as FQNNGV. In nucleotides, the CDR3 is TGTGCCAGCAGCTTAGGAACAGGGACCCTTAACTATGGCTACACCTTC. Its protein product is CASSLGTGTLNYGYTF.

This chain uses TRBV5-1 with TRBJ2-5, with D maybe TRBD1 (6 bases). Per germline, CDR1 SGHRS and CDR2 YFSETQ. There are 14 residues in the CDR3. V shed 4 bases and J shed 1 base, with 11 bases lying between them. CDR3 residues: CASSARGAQETQYF. In DNA form, the CDR3 reads TGCGCCAGCAGCGCCAGGGGAGCCCAAGAGACCCAGTACTTC. The full variable domain, in which reference TRBV5-1 and TRBJ2-5 provide the parts outside the CDR3, is KAGVTQTPRYLIKTRGQQVTLSCSPISGHRSVSWYQQTPGQGLQFLFEYFSETQRNKGNFPGRFSGRQFSNSRSEMNVSTLELGDSALYLCASSARGAQETQYFGPGTRLLVL.

This clone was seen once. This chain joins TRBV7-9 and TRBJ2-7, with TRBD2 matching 7 bases. Germline V gene sequence: CDR1 SEHNR, CDR2 FQNEAQ (reference sequence). V shed 5 bases and J 2 bases; nucleotides not matched to a gene: 3. This CDR3 has 13 residues. DNA for the CDR3: TGTGCCAGCAGCCAGCGGGGTACCTACGAGCAGTACTTC. Translated: CASSQRGTYEQYF.